The clone carrying this TCR beta chain occurred many times. Antigen specificity is unknown. This record belongs to a study of Graves' ophthalmopathy and Graves' hyperthyroidism. Study-level points and caveats: A 13-signature model separated ophthalmopathy from stable hyperthyroidism, reaching roughly 85% sensitivity and about 81% specificity cross-validated.

From germline, CDR1 is SQVTM and CDR2 ANQGSEA. This CDR3 is built from 14 residues. V gave up 6 bases and J gave up 5 bases; unmatched junction bases: 11. Using RNA transcripts, the TCR beta CDR3 regions were amplified. Second-round multiplex PCR came after a first-round RT-PCR that employed HTBI primers. Via MiXCR, TCRdb re-called the multiplex PCR reads, giving one row per CDR3 protein. Counted here are hundreds of thousands of distinct CDR3 sequences, 35% to 45% occurring once; the ten biggest clones make up more than 2.5%. The origin of this receptor is an adult man with Graves' ophthalmopathy. The chain has TRBV29-1 and TRBJ2-7; TRBD1 matches at 9 bases. Material: peripheral blood. The CDR3, as DNA: TGCAGCGTCGGCACCGGGACAGGGAGCGACGAGCAGTACTTC. Translated, it gives CSVGTGTGSDEQYF.